These T cell receptor beta chains were read from a single sample in a study of regulatory T cells in long-lasting Graves disease. TCRdb reanalysed the multiplex PCR reads using MiXCR and keeps one entry per CDR3 protein. The data show 550,000 to 650,000 distinct CDR3 sequences, around 16% seen once. In addition, the sample was reused for a study of T cells in Graves' hyperthyroidism and ophthalmopathy.

Sequenced material: peripheral blood mononuclear cells (PBMCs), taken at new diagnosis, from a patient treated with antithyroid drugs. These receptor sequences come from a man younger than 30 with Graves disease. Both conserved end residues are part of each CDR3. Each record gives: D gene, clone size, J gene, V gene, CDR3 protein, CDR3 DNA. The D gene is left open where the match is weak. Some rows mark clone size as missing; the rest say once, few, many or name a class of expanded clone.

NA | many | TRBJ2-1 | TRBV7-6 | CASSPESYNEQFF | TGTGCCAGCAGCCCAGAGTCCTACAATGAGCAGTTCTTC
NA | many | TRBJ2-1 | TRBV12-5 | CASGPRDPNEQFF | TGTGCTAGTGGCCCCCGGGACCCCAATGAGCAGTTCTTC
NA | many | TRBJ1-1 | TRBV2 | CASRSGEAFF | TGTGCCAGCAGGTCCGGTGAAGCTTTCTTT
TRBD1 | many | TRBJ1-1 | TRBV6-5 | CASSSGQGAEAFF | TGTGCCAGCAGTTCAGGACAGGGGGCCGAAGCTTTCTTT
TRBD2 | NA | TRBJ2-1 | TRBV5-1 | CASRAWAGEGNEQFF | TGCGCCAGCAGGGCGTGGGCGGGAGAGGGGAATGAGCAGTTCTTC
NA | NA | TRBJ2-3 | TRBV29-1 | CSVGYGLDTDTQYF | TGCAGCGTTGGGTACGGGTTGGACACAGATACGCAGTATTTT
NA | NA | TRBJ1-4 | TRBV19 | CASSVRGRPNEKLFF | TGTGCCAGTAGTGTTAGGGGACGGCCTAATGAAAAACTGTTTTTT
TRBD1 | many | TRBJ1-5 | TRBV12-3/TRBV12-4 | CASSSGTGHQPQHF | TGTGCCAGCAGTTCCGGGACAGGTCATCAGCCCCAGCATTTT
NA | many | TRBJ1-2 | TRBV2 | CASSLTRTLGDYGYTF | TGTGCCAGCAGTCTTACACGGACACTTGGCGACTATGGCTACACCTTC
NA | NA | TRBJ1-6 | TRBV13 | CASSPRRQLGNSPLHF | TGTGCCAGCAGCCCCCGACGGCAGCTTGGGAATTCACCCCTCCACTTT
TRBD1 | NA | TRBJ2-7 | TRBV11-1 | CASSLQGMYEQYF | TGCGCCAGCAGCCTACAGGGGATGTACGAGCAGTACTTC
NA | many | TRBJ1-5 | TRBV6-1 | CASSVSSTGANQPQHF | TGTGCCAGCAGTGTTAGTTCGACAGGCGCGAATCAGCCCCAGCATTTT
NA | NA | TRBJ2-1 | TRBV12-3/TRBV12-4 | CASSIIGLGTEQFF | TGTGCCAGCAGCATTATTGGACTGGGAACTGAGCAGTTCTTC
NA | few | TRBJ1-6 | TRBV9 | CASSEGGHYSPLHF | TGTGCCAGCAGCGAGGGAGGGCATTATTCACCCCTCCACTTT
NA | NA | TRBJ2-7 | TRBV6-5 | CASSSRDGSDDSPYEQYF | TGTGCCAGCAGTTCACGGGACGGGAGCGACGATTCACCCTACGAGCAGTACTTC
NA | NA | TRBJ1-5 | TRBV10-2 | CASTQGTNQPQHF | TGCGCCAGCACCCAGGGGACCAATCAGCCCCAGCATTTT
NA | many | TRBJ2-1 | TRBV11-1 | CASSSSGGTDLYNEQFF | TGTGCCAGCAGCTCTAGCGGCGGGACAGACCTCTACAATGAGCAGTTCTTC
TRBD2 | many | TRBJ2-3 | TRBV11-2 | CASSLWASGASTDTQYF | TGTGCCAGCAGCTTATGGGCTAGCGGTGCTAGCACAGATACGCAGTATTTT
NA | many | TRBJ2-4 | TRBV28 | CASSFQGLAKNIQYF | TGTGCCAGCAGTTTTCAGGGCTTAGCCAAAAACATTCAGTACTTC
NA | few | TRBJ1-2 | TRBV7-9 | CASSLVGRDLYGYTF | TGTGCCAGCAGCTTAGTAGGCAGGGACCTTTATGGCTACACCTTC
NA | NA | TRBJ2-2 | TRBV19 | CASSLRPGKHAGELFF | TGTGCCAGTAGTCTCCGCCCCGGGAAGCACGCCGGGGAGCTGTTTTTT
NA | few | TRBJ1-4 | TRBV18 | CASSPTGPLRKLFF | TGTGCCAGCTCACCTACAGGGCCATTAAGGAAACTGTTTTTT
TRBD1 | many | TRBJ1-1 | TRBV28 | CASSLLQGSTEAFF | TGTGCCAGCAGCTTATTACAGGGGAGCACTGAAGCTTTCTTT
TRBD2 | few | TRBJ2-3 | TRBV7-3 | CASSLVLAGTDTQYF | TGTGCCAGCAGCTTGGTACTAGCGGGCACAGATACGCAGTATTTT
NA | NA | TRBJ1-2 | TRBV15 | CATSRDLSSNYGYTF | TGTGCCACCAGCAGAGATCTTTCATCGAACTATGGCTACACCTTC
TRBD2 | few | TRBJ2-1 | TRBV11-2 | CASSVAGGGYNEQFF | TGTGCCAGCAGTGTAGCGGGAGGGGGATACAATGAGCAGTTCTTC
NA | NA | TRBJ2-3 | TRBV7-3 | CASSPRESGVDTQYF | TGTGCCAGCAGCCCCCGGGAGTCTGGGGTAGATACGCAGTATTTT
NA | many | TRBJ1-2 | TRBV13 | CASSLRQPIHRHGYTF | TGTGCCAGCAGCTTGAGACAGCCGATCCACCGACATGGCTACACCTTC
NA | NA | TRBJ2-4 | TRBV19 | CASSTSGTSLIAKNIQYF | TGTGCCAGTAGTACGTCCGGGACATCACTTATAGCCAAAAACATTCAGTACTTC
NA | NA | TRBJ1-1 | TRBV15 | CATSSERWNTEAFF | TGTGCCACCAGCAGCGAGCGATGGAACACTGAAGCTTTCTTT
NA | many | TRBJ2-3 | TRBV2 | CASARETTDTQYF | TGTGCCAGTGCCAGGGAGACCACAGATACGCAGTATTTT
NA | many | TRBJ2-1 | TRBV27 | CASSPKTTPSYNEQFF | TGTGCCAGCAGTCCTAAGACGACTCCTTCCTACAATGAGCAGTTCTTC
TRBD2 | many | TRBJ2-1 | TRBV12-3/TRBV12-4 | CASIPRTSGLFNEQFF | TGTGCCAGCATTCCCAGGACTAGCGGTCTTTTCAATGAGCAGTTCTTC
NA | many | TRBJ2-3 | TRBV2 | CASNLGEGFTDTQYF | TGTGCCAGCAATCTAGGGGAAGGGTTCACAGATACGCAGTATTTT
NA | NA | TRBJ2-1 | TRBV28 | CASTSLLGRKSSYNEQFF | TGTGCCAGCACAAGTCTCCTGGGACGGAAAAGCTCCTACAATGAGCAGTTCTTC
NA | many | TRBJ1-1 | TRBV30 | CAWSVGQRTEAFF | TGTGCCTGGAGTGTTGGACAGAGAACCGAAGCTTTCTTT
TRBD2 | many | TRBJ2-3 | TRBV27 | CASSLGAGEDTQYF | TGTGCCAGCAGCTTAGGAGCGGGAGAGGATACGCAGTATTTT
NA | many | TRBJ2-7 | TRBV7-9 | CASTLLTGSYEQYF | TGTGCCAGCACCCTCTTGACTGGATCCTACGAGCAGTACTTC
NA | NA | TRBJ2-1 | TRBV11-2 | CASSLRPVRGEQFF | TGTGCCAGCAGCTTGAGGCCAGTGCGCGGAGAGCAGTTCTTC
NA | NA | TRBJ1-1 | TRBV5-1 | CASSRGEGVNTEAFF | TGCGCCAGCAGCAGGGGGGAGGGGGTGAACACTGAAGCTTTCTTT
NA | many | TRBJ2-4 | TRBV12-3/TRBV12-4 | CASGLGGAKNIQYF | TGTGCCAGCGGCCTCGGGGGCGCCAAAAACATTCAGTACTTC
TRBD2 | few | TRBJ2-7 | TRBV20-1 | CSARDRIGGTKAYEQYF | TGCAGTGCTAGAGATAGGATAGGTGGGACTAAGGCCTACGAGCAGTACTTC
NA | many | TRBJ2-7 | TRBV20-1 | CSARVAYLSYEQYF | TGCAGTGCTAGAGTGGCTTATCTCTCCTACGAGCAGTACTTC
TRBD1 | many | TRBJ2-7 | TRBV2 | CASSAFWDRGYEQYF | TGTGCCAGCAGTGCTTTCTGGGACAGGGGCTACGAGCAGTACTTC
NA | few | TRBJ2-5 | TRBV6-2/TRBV6-3 | CASSPRVREQETQYF | TGTGCCAGCAGTCCTCGGGTAAGGGAGCAGGAGACCCAGTACTTC
NA | many | TRBJ2-1 | TRBV28 | CASSLGSRVDEQFF | TGTGCCAGCAGTTTGGGTAGTAGGGTAGATGAGCAGTTCTTC
NA | many | TRBJ1-1 | TRBV12-3/TRBV12-4 | CASKLGGAYNTEAFF | TGTGCCAGCAAACTTGGGGGCGCTTATAACACTGAAGCTTTCTTT
TRBD2 | NA | TRBJ2-2 | TRBV20-1 | CSASAGEGTGELFF | TGCAGTGCTAGTGCGGGAGAAGGAACCGGGGAGCTGTTTTTT
NA | many | TRBJ1-1 | TRBV28 | CASRRSGYTEAFF | TGTGCCAGCAGGCGCTCTGGCTACACTGAAGCTTTCTTT